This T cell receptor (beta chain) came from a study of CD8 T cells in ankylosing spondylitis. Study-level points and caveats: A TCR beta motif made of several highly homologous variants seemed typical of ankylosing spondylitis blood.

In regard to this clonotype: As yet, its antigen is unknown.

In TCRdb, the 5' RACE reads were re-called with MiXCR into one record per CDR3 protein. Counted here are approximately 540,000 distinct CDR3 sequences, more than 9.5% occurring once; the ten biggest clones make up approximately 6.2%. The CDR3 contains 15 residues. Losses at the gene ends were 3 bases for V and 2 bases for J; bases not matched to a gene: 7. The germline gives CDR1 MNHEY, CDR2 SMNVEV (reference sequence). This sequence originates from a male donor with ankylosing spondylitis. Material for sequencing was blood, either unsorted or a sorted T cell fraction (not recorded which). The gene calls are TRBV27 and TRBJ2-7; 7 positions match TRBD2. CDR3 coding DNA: TGTGCCAGCAGTTTGGACGGCGGGAGACCCTACGAGCAGTACTTC. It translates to CASSLDGGRPYEQYF.